What follows is one T cell receptor (beta chain) and its context. The sample comes from a study of blood T cell repertoires in COVID-19. As for the study in general: Whether acute or convalescent, the COVID-19 samples came from the United States, Italy and Spain. From T cells, B-cell-depleted T cells, or PBMCs came the material, which was cDNA or gDNA.

Trimming cost V 4 bases and J 1 base; bases outside gene matches: 13. The CDR3 extends over 17 amino acids. CDR1 SGHRS and CDR2 YFSETQ come from the germline V gene. Authors' analysis steps: How many nucleated cells were present was estimated from reference gene primer amplification. The method was immunoSEQ multiplex PCR; TCRdb's version includes in-frame clones alone and lacks a portion of them. Clone size and the V and J calls come from that table; the DNA yielded D and trimming. The table shows 95,000 to 110,000 clones, with approximately 88% occurring only once. This TCR was recovered from a woman aged 55-75 years with acute or convalescent COVID-19. The V and J genes are TRBV5-1 and TRBJ2-7; 8 bases line up with TRBD1. The source material was peripheral blood. CDR3 in amino acids: CASSPGTGPTLSYEQYF. The DNA of the CDR3 is TGCGCCAGCAGCCCGGGGACAGGTCCTACCTTATCCTACGAGCAGTACTTC.